This T cell receptor beta chain was found in a study of identifying expanded T cells in peripheral blood. Generated by immunoSEQ multiplex PCR, the TCRdb table keeps only in-frame clones and is missing some. This table has about 100,000 clones, 88% appearing once. From germline, CDR1 is SGHRS and CDR2 YFSETQ. Deletions cut 0 bases from V and 0 bases from J, with 13 bases between. The CDR3 loop spans 18 amino acids. The sequenced material came from blood. The sequence was obtained from a person between 18 and 75 years old in good health. V usage is TRBV5-1 and J usage is TRBJ1-6; no firm D call. CDR3 residues: CASSLAGDGYSYNSPLHF. CDR3 sequence (DNA): TGCGCCAGCAGCTTGGCCGGAGACGGTTACTCCTATAATTCACCCCTCCACTTT.